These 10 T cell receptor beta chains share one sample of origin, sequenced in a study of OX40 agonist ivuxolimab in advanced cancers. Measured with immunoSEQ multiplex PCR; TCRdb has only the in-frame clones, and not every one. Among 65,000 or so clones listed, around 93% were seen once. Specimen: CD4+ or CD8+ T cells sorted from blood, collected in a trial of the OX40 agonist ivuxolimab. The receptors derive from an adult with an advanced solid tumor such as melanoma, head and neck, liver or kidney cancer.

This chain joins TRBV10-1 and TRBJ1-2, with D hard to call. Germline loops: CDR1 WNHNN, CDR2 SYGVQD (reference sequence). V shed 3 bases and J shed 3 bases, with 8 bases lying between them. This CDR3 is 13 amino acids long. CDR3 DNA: TGCGCCAGCAGTGATCGGGTCCACTATGGCTACACCTTC. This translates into CASSDRVHYGYTF.

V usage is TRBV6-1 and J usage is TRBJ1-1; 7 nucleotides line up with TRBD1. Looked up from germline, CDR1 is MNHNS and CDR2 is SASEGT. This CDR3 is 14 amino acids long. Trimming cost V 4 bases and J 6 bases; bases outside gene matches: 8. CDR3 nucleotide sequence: TGTGCCAGCAGTGCAACAGGGGAGTTTCCTGAAGCTTTCTTT. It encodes CASSATGEFPEAFF.

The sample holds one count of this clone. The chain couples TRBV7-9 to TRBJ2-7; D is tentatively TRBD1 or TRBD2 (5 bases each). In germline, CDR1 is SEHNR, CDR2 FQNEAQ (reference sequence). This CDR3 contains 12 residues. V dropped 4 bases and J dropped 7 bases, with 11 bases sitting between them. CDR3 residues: CASSWDPREQYF. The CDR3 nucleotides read TGTGCCAGCAGCTGGGACCCAAGAGAGCAGTACTTC.

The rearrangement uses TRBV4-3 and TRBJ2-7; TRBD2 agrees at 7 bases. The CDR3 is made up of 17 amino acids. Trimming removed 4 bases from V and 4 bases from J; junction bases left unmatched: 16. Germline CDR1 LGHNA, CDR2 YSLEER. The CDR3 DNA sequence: TGCGCCAGCAGCCGGAATATGAGAGAGCGGGACCGGTACGAGCAGTACTTC. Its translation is CASSRNMRERDRYEQYF.

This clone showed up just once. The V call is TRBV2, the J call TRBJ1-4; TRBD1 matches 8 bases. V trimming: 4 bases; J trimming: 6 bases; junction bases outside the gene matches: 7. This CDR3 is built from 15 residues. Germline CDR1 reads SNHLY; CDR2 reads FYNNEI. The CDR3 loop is CASSGPSGGDEKLFF. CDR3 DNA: TGTGCCAGCAGTGGCCCTTCAGGGGGCGATGAAAAACTGTTTTTT.

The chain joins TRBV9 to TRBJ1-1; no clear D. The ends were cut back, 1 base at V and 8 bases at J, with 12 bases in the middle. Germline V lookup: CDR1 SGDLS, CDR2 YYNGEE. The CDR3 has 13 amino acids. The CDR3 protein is CASSVRDNKEAFF. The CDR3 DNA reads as TGTGCCAGCAGCGTACGGGATAACAAAGAAGCTTTCTTT.

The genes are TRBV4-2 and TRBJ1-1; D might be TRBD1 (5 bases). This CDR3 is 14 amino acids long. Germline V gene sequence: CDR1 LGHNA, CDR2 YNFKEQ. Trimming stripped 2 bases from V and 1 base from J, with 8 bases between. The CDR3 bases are TGTGCCAGCAGCCAACTACAGGAGAACACTGAAGCTTTCTTT. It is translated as CASSQLQENTEAFF.

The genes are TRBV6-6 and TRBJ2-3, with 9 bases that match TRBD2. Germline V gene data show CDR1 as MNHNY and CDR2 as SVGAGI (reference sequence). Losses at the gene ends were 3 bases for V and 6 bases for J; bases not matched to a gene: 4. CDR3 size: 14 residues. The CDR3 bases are TGTGCCAGCAGTTATAGCGGGGGAGGGGATACGCAGTATTTT. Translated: CASSYSGGGDTQYF.

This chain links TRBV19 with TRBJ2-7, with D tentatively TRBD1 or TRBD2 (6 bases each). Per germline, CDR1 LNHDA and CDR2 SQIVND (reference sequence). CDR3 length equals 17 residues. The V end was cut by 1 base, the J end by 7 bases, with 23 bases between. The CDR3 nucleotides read TGTGCCAGTAGTATAGTTTACGTCGGGGGCGGGGAAGTGGAGCAGTACTTC. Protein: CASSIVYVGGGEVEQYF.

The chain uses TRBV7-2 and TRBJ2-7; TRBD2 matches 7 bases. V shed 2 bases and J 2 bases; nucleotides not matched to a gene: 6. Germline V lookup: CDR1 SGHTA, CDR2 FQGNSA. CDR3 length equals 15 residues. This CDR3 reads CASSLLGTSAYEQYF. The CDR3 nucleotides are TGTGCCAGCAGCTTACTCGGCACTAGCGCCTACGAGCAGTACTTC.